The TCR beta chain under discussion was sequenced for a study of technical replicates of blood from a few donors. Germline lookup yields CDR1 MNHEY and CDR2 SVGAGI. V lost 4 bases, J lost 7 bases, and 12 bases stayed unmatched. This CDR3 has 16 amino acids. This clone was recorded only once. Here immunoSEQ multiplex PCR was the method, and the copy in TCRdb shows in-frame clones only, minus some. The sample has 95,000 or so clones; 90% to 95% are singletons. This rearrangement joins TRBV6-5 to TRBJ2-1; 8 bases align to TRBD1. The clonotype comes from a human donor in good health. The specimen was T cells isolated from PBMCs. The DNA for the CDR3 is TGTGCCAGCAGTTCAATACGACAGGGGAGTAGAAATGAGCAGTTCTTC. Protein product: CASSSIRQGSRNEQFF.